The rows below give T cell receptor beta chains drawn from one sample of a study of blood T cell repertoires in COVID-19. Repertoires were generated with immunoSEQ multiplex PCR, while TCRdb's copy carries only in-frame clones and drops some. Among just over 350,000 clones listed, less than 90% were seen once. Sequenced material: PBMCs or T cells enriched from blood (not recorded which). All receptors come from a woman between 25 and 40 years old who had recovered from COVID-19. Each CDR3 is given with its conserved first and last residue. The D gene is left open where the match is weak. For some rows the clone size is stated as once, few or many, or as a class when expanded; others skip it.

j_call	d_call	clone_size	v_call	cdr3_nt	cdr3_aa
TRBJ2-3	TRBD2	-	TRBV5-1	TGCGCCAGCAGCCCGGGACTAGCGGATTCAGATACGCAGTATTTT	CASSPGLADSDTQYF
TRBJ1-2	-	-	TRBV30	TGTGCCTGGGGTGATGGGGGGGGTGGCTACACCTTC	CAWGDGGGGYTF
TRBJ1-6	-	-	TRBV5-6	TGTGCCAGCAGCTTCCCGGGGGGGTCCTATAATTCACCCCTCCACTTT	CASSFPGGSYNSPLHF
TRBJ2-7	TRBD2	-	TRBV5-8	TGTGCCAGCAGCTTGGGCGGGAGCGCCGAGCAGTACTTC	CASSLGGSAEQYF
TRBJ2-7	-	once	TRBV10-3	TGTGCCATCAGCGCCACGGACAAATCCACCGAGCAGTACTTC	CAISATDKSTEQYF
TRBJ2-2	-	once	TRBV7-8	TGTGCCAGCATACCCGGGAGAGGAACCGGGGAGCTGTTTTTT	CASIPGRGTGELFF
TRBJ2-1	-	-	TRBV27	TGTGCCAGCAGTTTCATCGGGAATGAGCAGTTCTTC	CASSFIGNEQFF
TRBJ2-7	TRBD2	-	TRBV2	TGTGCCAGCAGTGGGTGGACTAGCGGGCCCCTGAAAGAGCAGTACTTC	CASSGWTSGPLKEQYF
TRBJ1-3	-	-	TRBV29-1	TGCAGCGTTGTGGTCGGTCCGGGAAACACCATATATTTT	CSVVVGPGNTIYF
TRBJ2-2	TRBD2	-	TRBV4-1	TGCGCCAGCAGCCAAGTCCCCGGGAGGGCCTTTGCCACCGGGGAGCTGTTTTTT	CASSQVPGRAFATGELFF
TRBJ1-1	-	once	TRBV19	TGTGCCAGTAGCCCAGGGCGTCTGGGGACTGAAGCTTTCTTT	CASSPGRLGTEAFF
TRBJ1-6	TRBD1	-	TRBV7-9	TGTGCCAGCAGCCCGCAGACAGGGGTTAATTCACCCCTCCACTTT	CASSPQTGVNSPLHF
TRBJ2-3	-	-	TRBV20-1	TGCAGTGCTAGTAGGGACTCCTATACAGATACGCAGTATTTT	CSASRDSYTDTQYF
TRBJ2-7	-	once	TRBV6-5	TGTGCCAGCAGTTTGGGAGACGGGGAGCAGTACTTC	CASSLGDGEQYF
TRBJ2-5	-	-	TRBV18	TGTGCCAGCTCACTTTTCGGGGAGACCCAGTACTTC	CASSLFGETQYF
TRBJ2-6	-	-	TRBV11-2	TGTGCCAGCAGCTTAGTCTCCGGGGCCAACGTCCTGACTTTC	CASSLVSGANVLTF
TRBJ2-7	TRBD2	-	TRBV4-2	TGTGCCAGCAGCCAAAGGGTAGCGGGCTTAGACTACGAGCAGTACTTC	CASSQRVAGLDYEQYF
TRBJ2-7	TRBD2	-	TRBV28	TGTGCCAGCAGCCCCGGAGGGGCGGGAGGGCTCTACGAGCAGTACTTC	CASSPGGAGGLYEQYF
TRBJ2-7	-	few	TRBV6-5	TGTGCCAGCAGTTACTCAGGAGAGTACGAGCAGTACTTC	CASSYSGEYEQYF